This T cell receptor beta chain was profiled in a study of blood T cell repertoires in COVID-19. Exposed enrollees encountered a COVID-19 case at some point within 2 weeks before study entry. Data came from immunoSEQ multiplex PCR; TCRdb stores just in-frame clones and leaves some out. The table includes a few hundred thousand clones, 89% detected once. The CDR3 contains 15 residues. Trimming shortened V by 0 bases and J by 5 bases, and 13 bases separated the two germline ends. In germline, CDR1 is MGHRA, CDR2 YSYEKL. The receptor comes from a woman in her forties or fifties who had been exposed to COVID-19. This chain joins TRBV4-1 and TRBJ2-5; no clear D. The sequencing input was PBMCs or T cells enriched from blood (not recorded which). In nucleotides, the CDR3 is TGCGCCAGCAGCCAAGAAGCTGTCCTAGATGAGACCCAGTACTTC. This gives the protein CASSQEAVLDETQYF.